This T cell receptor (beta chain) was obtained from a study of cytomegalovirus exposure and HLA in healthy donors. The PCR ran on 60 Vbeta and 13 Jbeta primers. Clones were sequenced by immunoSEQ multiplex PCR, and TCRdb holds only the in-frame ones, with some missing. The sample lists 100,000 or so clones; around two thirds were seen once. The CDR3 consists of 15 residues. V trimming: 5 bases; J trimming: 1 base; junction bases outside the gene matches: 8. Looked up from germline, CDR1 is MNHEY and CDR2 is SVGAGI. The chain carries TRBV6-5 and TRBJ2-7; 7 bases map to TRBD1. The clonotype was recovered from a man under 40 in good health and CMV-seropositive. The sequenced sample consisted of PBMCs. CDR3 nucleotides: TGTGCCAGCAGTATCGGGACAGCCCCTTCCTACGAGCAGTACTTC. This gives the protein CASSIGTAPSYEQYF.